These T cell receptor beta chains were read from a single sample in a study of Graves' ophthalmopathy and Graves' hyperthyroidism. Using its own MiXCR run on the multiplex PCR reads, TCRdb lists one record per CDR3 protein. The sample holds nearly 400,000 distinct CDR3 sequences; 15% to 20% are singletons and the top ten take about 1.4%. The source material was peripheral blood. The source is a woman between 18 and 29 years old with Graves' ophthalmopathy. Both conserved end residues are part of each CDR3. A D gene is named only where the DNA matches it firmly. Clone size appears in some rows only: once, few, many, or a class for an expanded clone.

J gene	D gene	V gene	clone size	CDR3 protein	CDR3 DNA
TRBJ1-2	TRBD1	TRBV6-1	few	CASRQTGGGYTF	TGTGCCAGCAGACAAACAGGGGGCGGCTACACCTTC
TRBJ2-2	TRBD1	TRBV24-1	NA	CATRGQGAGELFF	TGTGCCACCCGGGGACAGGGGGCCGGGGAGCTGTTTTTT
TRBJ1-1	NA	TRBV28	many	CASSSGVTEAFF	TGTGCCAGCAGTTCAGGGGTGACTGAAGCTTTCTTT
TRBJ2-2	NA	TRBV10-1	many	CASSGGLRTGELFF	TGCGCCAGCAGTGGGGGGCTTCGCACCGGGGAGCTGTTTTTT
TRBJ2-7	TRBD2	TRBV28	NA	CASRGQGLVSSYEQYF	TGTGCCAGCAGGGGCCAGGGACTAGTGAGCTCCTACGAGCAGTACTTC
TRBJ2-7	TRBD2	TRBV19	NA	CASSTLAGVGEQYF	TGTGCCAGTAGTACACTAGCGGGAGTAGGCGAGCAGTACTTC
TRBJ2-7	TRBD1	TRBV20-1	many	CSARGDRGSYEQYF	TGCAGTGCTAGAGGGGACAGGGGCTCCTACGAGCAGTACTTC
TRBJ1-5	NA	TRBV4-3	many	CASSQDGGSQHF	TGCGCCAGCAGCCAAGACGGGGGGAGCCAGCATTTT
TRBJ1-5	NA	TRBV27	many	CASSLGGVGNQPQHF	TGTGCCAGCAGTTTAGGAGGAGTAGGGAATCAGCCCCAGCATTTT
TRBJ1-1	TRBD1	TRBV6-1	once	CASSTGVGHGTEAFF	TGTGCCAGCAGCACAGGGGTTGGTCACGGCACTGAAGCTTTCTTT
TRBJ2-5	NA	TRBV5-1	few	CASSLVGTPEGTQYF	TGCGCCAGCAGCTTAGTCGGGACTCCGGAAGGGACCCAGTACTTC
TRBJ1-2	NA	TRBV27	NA	CASSPEGYGYTF	TGTGCCAGCAGTCCCGAGGGCTATGGCTACACCTTC
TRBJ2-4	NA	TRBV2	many	CASSGRGINIQYF	TGTGCCAGCAGTGGACGTGGGATTAACATTCAGTACTTC
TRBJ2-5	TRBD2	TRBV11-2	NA	CASSLFAGSGGTQYF	TGTGCCAGCAGCTTATTCGCAGGGTCGGGAGGGACCCAGTACTTC
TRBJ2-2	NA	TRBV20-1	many	CSAYRRNTGELFF	TGCAGTGCTTACCGGCGGAACACCGGGGAGCTGTTTTTT
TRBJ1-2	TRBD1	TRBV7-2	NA	CASSPRTGTQGYTF	TGTGCCAGCAGCCCCCGGACAGGGACACAAGGCTACACCTTC
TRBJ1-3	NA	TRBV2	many	CASSEARINSGNTIYF	TGTGCCAGCAGTGAAGCCCGCATCAACTCTGGAAACACCATATATTTT
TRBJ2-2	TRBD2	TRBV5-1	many	CASSLGLAGPGTGELFF	TGCGCCAGCAGCTTGGGACTAGCGGGTCCGGGGACCGGGGAGCTGTTTTTT
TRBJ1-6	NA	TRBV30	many	CAWSVQEGRSPLHF	TGTGCCTGGAGTGTACAGGAAGGGCGTTCACCCCTCCACTTT
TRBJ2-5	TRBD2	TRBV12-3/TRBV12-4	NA	CASSRDGGSETQYF	TGTGCCAGCAGCAGGGACGGGGGGAGTGAGACCCAGTACTTC
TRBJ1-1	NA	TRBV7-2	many	CASSRVMNTEAFF	TGTGCCAGCAGCCGAGTGATGAACACTGAAGCTTTCTTT
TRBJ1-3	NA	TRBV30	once	CAQGVGNSGNTIYF	TGTGCCCAAGGGGTAGGGAACTCTGGAAACACCATATATTTT
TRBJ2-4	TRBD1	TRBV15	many	CATSSPLGDRVGKNIQYF	TGTGCCACCAGCAGTCCTTTAGGGGACAGGGTAGGCAAAAACATTCAGTACTTC
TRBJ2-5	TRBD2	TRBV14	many	CASSSISGAIQETQYF	TGTGCCAGCAGCTCTATAAGCGGGGCAATTCAAGAGACCCAGTACTTC
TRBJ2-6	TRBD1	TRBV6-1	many	CASIVRFTGAPSGANVLTF	TGTGCCAGCATTGTTCGGTTTACAGGGGCGCCCTCTGGGGCCAACGTCCTGACTTTC
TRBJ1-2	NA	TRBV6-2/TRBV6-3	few	CASSRTPPGRGYTF	TGTGCCAGCAGCAGGACCCCTCCAGGCCGTGGCTACACCTTC
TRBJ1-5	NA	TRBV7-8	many	CASSLQLSSNQPQHF	TGTGCCAGCAGCCTACAGCTTTCGAGCAATCAGCCCCAGCATTTT
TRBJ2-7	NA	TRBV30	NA	CAWSVDGYEQYF	TGTGCCTGGAGTGTAGATGGCTACGAGCAGTACTTC
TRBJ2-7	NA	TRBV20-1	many	CSVSSKRALYEQYF	TGCAGTGTTTCCTCCAAGCGGGCCCTCTACGAGCAGTACTTC
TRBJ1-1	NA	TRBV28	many	CASSLLQSRMNTEAFF	TGTGCCAGCAGTTTACTCCAGTCCAGGATGAACACTGAAGCTTTCTTT
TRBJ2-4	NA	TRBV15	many	CATSSTGGMGKNIQYF	TGTGCCACCAGCTCAACCGGGGGAATGGGCAAAAACATTCAGTACTTC
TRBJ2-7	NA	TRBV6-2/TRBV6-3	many	CASEPSGGAEQYF	TGTGCCAGCGAGCCCTCAGGGGGGGCCGAGCAGTACTTC
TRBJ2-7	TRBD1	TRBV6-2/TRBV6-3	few	CASSWDRGPEQYF	TGTGCCAGCAGTTGGGACAGGGGGCCCGAGCAGTACTTC
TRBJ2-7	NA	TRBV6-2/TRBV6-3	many	CASSPKGYEQYF	TGTGCCAGCAGTCCTAAAGGCTACGAGCAGTACTTC
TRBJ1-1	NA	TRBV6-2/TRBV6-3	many	CASIIDMMNTEAFF	TGTGCCAGCATTATCGACATGATGAACACTGAAGCTTTCTTT
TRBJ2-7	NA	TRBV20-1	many	CSASPRGDYEQYF	TGCAGTGCTTCTCCCCGTGGGGACTACGAGCAGTACTTC
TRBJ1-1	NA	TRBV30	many	CAWSAQSNTEAFF	TGTGCCTGGAGTGCGCAGTCAAACACTGAAGCTTTCTTT
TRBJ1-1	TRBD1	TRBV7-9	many	CASSLATGVGAEAFF	TGTGCCAGCAGCTTAGCCACAGGGGTGGGTGCTGAGGCTTTCTTT
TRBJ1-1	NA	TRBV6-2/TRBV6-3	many	CASTSCIGAALMNTEAFF	TGTGCCAGCACCAGTTGCATTGGGGCAGCGCTTATGAACACTGAAGCTTTCTTT
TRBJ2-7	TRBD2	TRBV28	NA	CASRPPLERLSRSGGEQYF	TGTGCCAGCAGGCCCCCGCTCGAGCGGCTGAGTCGCAGCGGGGGCGAGCAGTACTTC
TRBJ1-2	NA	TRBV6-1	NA	CASSELVGYTF	TGTGCCAGCAGTGAACTAGTGGGCTACACCTTC
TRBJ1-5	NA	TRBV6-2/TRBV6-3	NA	CASTQGHHQPQHF	TGTGCCAGCACTCAGGGACACCATCAGCCCCAGCATTTT
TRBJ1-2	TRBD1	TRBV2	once	CASRAGGATYGYTF	TGTGCCAGCCGAGCAGGGGGAGCCACCTATGGCTACACCTTC
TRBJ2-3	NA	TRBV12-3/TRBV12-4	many	CASSFRPTGRSDTQYF	TGTGCCAGCAGTTTTCGTCCGACCGGGCGTTCAGATACGCAGTATTTT
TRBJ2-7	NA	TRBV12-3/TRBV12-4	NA	CASSEDGTADRKYF	TGTGCCAGCAGTGAAGACGGGACGGCTGATAGAAAGTACTTC
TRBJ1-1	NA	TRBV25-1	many	CASSRYQGPSEAFF	TGTGCCAGCAGTAGGTATCAGGGGCCTTCTGAAGCTTTCTTT
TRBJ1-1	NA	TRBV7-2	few	CASSRGVLGGTEAFF	TGTGCCAGCAGCCGGGGGGTACTGGGGGGCACTGAAGCTTTCTTT
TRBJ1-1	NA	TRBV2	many	CASSDIGDTEAFF	TGTGCCAGCAGTGACATCGGGGACACTGAAGCTTTCTTT
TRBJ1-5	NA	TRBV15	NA	CATSRREGRNQPQHF	TGTGCCACCAGCCGCAGGGAGGGGAGAAATCAGCCCCAGCATTTT
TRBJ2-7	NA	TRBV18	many	CASSPAGGIIEQYF	TGTGCCAGCTCACCCGCAGGGGGGATCATAGAGCAGTACTTC
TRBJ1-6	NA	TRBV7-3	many	CASSYYGGPLHF	TGTGCCAGCAGCTATTATGGGGGGCCCCTCCACTTT
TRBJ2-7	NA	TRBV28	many	CASSPISDALCEQYF	TGTGCCAGCAGCCCCATCTCGGACGCCCTGTGCGAGCAGTACTTC